The 32 T cell receptor beta chains below all came from one sample that was sequenced in a study of CD8 T cells in Susac syndrome. Reverse transcription of about 0.5 to 1 ug RNA was carried out with random hexamers. TCRdb called the immunoSEQ multiplex PCR reads again in MiXCR, with one record for every CDR3 protein. This table has 150,000 to 200,000 distinct CDR3 sequences, around 96% appearing once. Sequencing was performed on CD4+ T cells from PBMCs. The receptors were sampled from a human donor in good health.

The gene calls are TRBV3-1 and TRBJ2-5, with 8 bases identical to TRBD1. J lost 1 base, V lost 4 bases, and 2 bases had no gene match. The CDR3 sequence is 14 residues long. Germline V gives CDR1 LGHDT, CDR2 YNNKEL (reference sequence). The CDR3 DNA sequence: TGTGCCAGCAGCCGGACAGGGACCCAAGAGACCCAGTACTTC. Encoded protein: CASSRTGTQETQYF.

The V call is TRBV20-1, the J call TRBJ1-1; D may be TRBD1 (6 bases). The germline V gene encodes CDR1 DFQATT and CDR2 SNEGSKA (reference sequence). There are 15 residues in the CDR3. Between the trimmed V and J ends, which lost 1 base and 1 base, there was a span of 13 bases. The CDR3 DNA sequence: TGCAGTGCTAGAGCCGGGGACACTTGGAACACTGAAGCTTTCTTT. Translating gives CSARAGDTWNTEAFF.

The V and J genes are TRBV5-1 and TRBJ2-7; D is unclear. This CDR3 comprises 14 residues. V was trimmed by 4 bases and J by 3 bases, leaving 14 bases between them. The V gene's germline CDR1 is SGHRS and CDR2 YFSETQ. As DNA, the CDR3 is TGCGCCAGCAGCGAAACGGGCCCTGGCTACGAGCAGTACTTC. It codes for CASSETGPGYEQYF.

For the CDR3, the DNA is TGTGCCAGCAGCCAAGATAGGGGAAAACTGTTTTTT. Translation gives CASSQDRGKLFF. This sequence joins TRBV3-1 and TRBJ1-4; a weak D match, TRBD1 (5 bases). The CDR3 contains 12 residues. The V end lost 0 bases, the J end lost 10 bases, and 6 bases lay between the germline ends. Germline CDR1 reads LGHDT; CDR2 reads YNNKEL (reference sequence).

This clonotype was counted a single time. V and J are TRBV29-1 and TRBJ2-6, with D uncertain. The CDR3 consists of 14 residues. Per germline, CDR1 SQVTM and CDR2 ANQGSEA. V lost 5 bases and J 3 bases, leaving 11 bases between the germline ends. CDR3 nucleotides: TGCAGCGTTTTAAAAGGGAATGGGGCCAACGTCCTGACTTTC. Its protein is CSVLKGNGANVLTF. Supplemented by reference TRBV29-1 and TRBJ2-6, the full variable domain reads SAVISQKPSRDICQRGTSLTIQCQVDSQVTMMFWYRQQPGQSLTLIATANQGSEATYESGFVIDKFPISRPNLTFSTLTVSNMSPEDSSIYLCSVLKGNGANVLTFGAGSRLTVL.

The chain has TRBV9 and TRBJ1-2; TRBD1 aligns across 8 bases. With V trimmed by 5 bases and J by 2 bases, 8 bases remained unmatched. CDR3 length: 15 residues. The germline gives CDR1 SGDLS, CDR2 YYNGEE. The CDR3: CASRKGQGSNYGYTF. The CDR3 nucleotides read TGTGCCAGCAGAAAAGGACAGGGATCCAACTATGGCTACACCTTC.

The sample holds a few counts of this clonotype. V usage is TRBV3-1 and J usage is TRBJ2-5, with a tentative D call TRBD1 (5 bases). V shed 1 base and J shed 1 base, with 7 bases lying between them. The CDR3 runs 14 residues. Germline lookup yields CDR1 LGHDT and CDR2 YNNKEL (reference sequence). The CDR3 spells CASSQAQGQETQYF. The CDR3 nucleotides read TGTGCCAGCAGCCAAGCTCAGGGCCAAGAGACCCAGTACTTC.

V is TRBV18 and J is TRBJ2-7, with unresolved D. The CDR3 covers 12 residues. The V end was cut by 3 bases, the J end by 6 bases, with 9 bases between. Per germline, CDR1 KGHSH and CDR2 LQKENI. In DNA, the CDR3 is TGTGCCAGCTCACCCGAGGTTGGCGAGCAGTACTTC. Translated: CASSPEVGEQYF.

V is TRBV20-1 and J is TRBJ1-4; 10 bases map to TRBD1. The CDR3 is made up of 13 amino acids. V was clipped by 4 bases and J by 8 bases; unmatched bases: 4. Germline V gene sequence: CDR1 DFQATT, CDR2 SNEGSKA (reference sequence). The CDR3 nucleotides read TGCAGTGCTACGGGGACAGGGGAAGAAAAACTGTTTTTT. Translating gives CSATGTGEEKLFF.

CDR3 in amino acids: CASSHASGSTDTQYF. CDR3 DNA: TGCGCCAGCAGCCATGCTAGCGGAAGCACAGATACGCAGTATTTT. The genes are TRBV5-1 and TRBJ2-3; 7 bases agree with TRBD2. Germline V gene data show CDR1 as SGHRS and CDR2 as YFSETQ. The trim removed 4 bases at V and 0 bases at J, leaving 5 bases unmatched. This CDR3 comprises 15 residues.

The gene calls are TRBV5-4 and TRBJ1-2, with no clear D. This CDR3 comprises 13 residues. Germline loops: CDR1 SGHNT, CDR2 YYREEE (reference sequence). V was shortened by 0 bases and J by 5 bases, with 8 bases between the two germline ends. CDR3 sequence (DNA): TGTGCCAGCAGCTTGGACGGCAATTATGGCTACACCTTC. This gives the protein CASSLDGNYGYTF.

This chain links TRBV28 with TRBJ2-1; 8 positions match TRBD1. Germline V CDR1 and CDR2: MDHEN, SYDVKM. This CDR3 contains 13 residues. J was trimmed by 10 bases and V by 6 bases; bases with no gene match: 8. CDR3: CASRTDRDREQFF. Written as DNA, the CDR3 is TGTGCCAGCAGGACGGACAGGGACCGAGAGCAGTTCTTC.

Only one count was recorded for this clonotype. The chain uses TRBV9 and TRBJ1-3; D gene unclear. This CDR3 contains 14 residues. The germline CDR1 and CDR2 sequences are SGDLS and YYNGEE. V was clipped by 0 bases and J by 0 bases, with 4 bases between them. CDR3 region: CASSVEASGNTIYF. The DNA for the CDR3 is TGTGCCAGCAGCGTAGAAGCCTCTGGAAACACCATATATTTT.

This rearrangement joins TRBV14 to TRBJ1-6, with D hard to call. The germline V gene encodes CDR1 SGHDN and CDR2 FVKESK. The CDR3 spans 12 residues. Trimming pared 3 bases from V and 14 bases from J, leaving 11 bases between. This CDR3 is CASSQTRLALHF. The CDR3 nucleotides are TGTGCCAGCAGCCAGACAAGGTTGGCCCTCCACTTT.

The chain has TRBV5-1 and TRBJ1-4; no definite D call. Deletions cut 0 bases from V and 5 bases from J, with 11 bases between. The CDR3 covers 15 residues. Germline V gene lookup returns CDR1 SGHRS and CDR2 YFSETQ. The CDR3 loop reads CASSLAGGENEKLFF. CDR3 coding DNA: TGCGCCAGCAGCTTGGCGGGTGGGGAGAATGAAAAACTGTTTTTT. The whole variable domain, filled in from reference TRBV5-1 and TRBJ1-4, reads KAGVTQTPRYLIKTRGQQVTLSCSPISGHRSVSWYQQTPGQGLQFLFEYFSETQRNKGNFPGRFSGRQFSNSRSEMNVSTLELGDSALYLCASSLAGGENEKLFFGSGTQLSVL.

As DNA, the CDR3 is TGTGCCAGCAGTAGCGGGGGTAACAATGAGCAGTTCTTC. Translation: CASSSGGNNEQFF. The rearrangement links TRBV9 to TRBJ2-1; TRBD2 matches 9 bases. The junction had 2 bases not matched to a gene; V was cut back by 5 bases and J by 5 bases. In germline, CDR1 is SGDLS, CDR2 YYNGEE. The CDR3 totals 13 residues.

V gene TRBV4-3 combines with J gene TRBJ1-6; no definite D call. CDR1 is LGHNA, CDR2 YSLEER, per germline. V was clipped by 0 bases and J by 7 bases, with 19 bases between them. This CDR3 is built from 18 residues. The CDR3 coding sequence is TGCGCCAGCAGCCAAGACTACCCGGTTGGCAGTTCAAATTCACCCCTCCACTTT. This encodes CASSQDYPVGSSNSPLHF.

This chain connects TRBV27 to TRBJ1-6; tentative D call: TRBD1 (6 bases). Germline CDR1 reads MNHEY; CDR2 reads SMNVEV (reference sequence). The CDR3 consists of 14 residues. The V and J ends lost 6 bases and 7 bases respectively, with 13 bases between them. CDR3 nucleotide sequence: TGTGCCAGCAGAATAGGGCAGGGGAATTCACCCCTCCACTTT. It is translated as CASRIGQGNSPLHF.

The rearrangement joins TRBV5-4 to TRBJ2-1; D might be TRBD2 (6 bases). The V gene lost 0 bases and the J gene lost 3 bases, with 13 bases spanning the gap. The CDR3 has 16 residues. Germline V gene sequence: CDR1 SGHNT, CDR2 YYREEE (reference sequence). As DNA, the CDR3 is TGTGCCAGCAGCTTGGGCGGAGGGGCGCTCTACAATGAGCAGTTCTTC. Translation gives CASSLGGGALYNEQFF.

The chain employs TRBV3-1 and TRBJ2-5, with unresolved D. This CDR3 has 12 residues. Trimming took off 8 bases at V and 5 bases at J, with 12 bases between the two ends. The germline V gene encodes CDR1 LGHDT and CDR2 YNNKEL (reference sequence). The CDR3 here is CASVGYSETQYF. As DNA, the CDR3 is TGTGCCAGCGTAGGGTACTCGGAGACCCAGTACTTC.

The V call is TRBV7-2, the J call TRBJ2-5, with D possibly matching TRBD2 (6 bases). Germline V gene lookup returns CDR1 SGHTA and CDR2 FQGNSA. There are 13 residues in the CDR3. Trimming took 5 bases from V and 4 from J, leaving 11 bases between them. CDR3 coding DNA: TGTGCCAGCAGCCGCGGGATCCGAGAGACCCAGTACTTC. This translates into CASSRGIRETQYF. Combining the CDR3 with reference TRBV7-2 and TRBJ2-5 gives the whole variable domain GAGVSQSPSNKVTEKGKDVELRCDPISGHTALYWYRQSLGQGLEFLIYFQGNSAPDKSGLPSDRFSAERTGGSVSTLTIQRTQQEDSAVYLCASSRGIRETQYFGPGTRLLVL.

V is TRBV5-1 and J is TRBJ1-1; no clear D gene. This CDR3 region has 15 residues. The germline V gene has CDR1 SGHRS and CDR2 YFSETQ. V was trimmed by 4 bases and J by 3 bases, leaving 16 bases between them. This CDR3 is CASSLASGGDTEAFF. CDR3 in DNA: TGCGCCAGCAGCCTAGCTTCGGGTGGGGACACTGAAGCTTTCTTT.

This chain uses TRBV2 with TRBJ2-7; D uncertain. The germline V and J ends were trimmed by 11 bases and 0 bases, with 11 bases remaining between them. Germline lookup yields CDR1 SNHLY and CDR2 FYNNEI. The CDR3 has 12 amino acids. CDR3 nucleotide sequence: TGTGCCCGCGGCGGATACTCCTACGAGCAGTACTTC. Amino acid sequence: CARGGYSYEQYF. The whole variable domain, remainder taken from reference TRBV2 and TRBJ2-7, is EPEVTQTPSHQVTQMGQEVILRCVPISNHLYFYWYRQILGQKVEFLVSFYNNEISEKSEIFDDQFSVERPDGSNFTLKIRSTKLEDSAMYFCARGGYSYEQYFGPGTRLTVT.

V usage is TRBV19 and J usage is TRBJ2-7; D is ambiguous. From germline, CDR1 is LNHDA and CDR2 SQIVND (reference sequence). The CDR3 extends over 13 amino acids. V lost 1 base, J lost 3 bases, and 7 bases lay in between. The CDR3 spells CASSIVLGYEQYF. The CDR3 nucleotides are TGTGCCAGTAGTATAGTTCTGGGCTACGAGCAGTACTTC.

The chain couples TRBV20-1 to TRBJ1-1, with a possible D match to TRBD1 (6 bases). The CDR3 runs to 14 residues. The V end lost 3 bases, the J end lost 4 bases, and 15 bases lay between the germline ends. Germline V gene sequence: CDR1 DFQATT, CDR2 SNEGSKA (reference sequence). The CDR3 sequence: CSASAGGPATEAFF. The CDR3 DNA reads TGCAGTGCTAGTGCGGGGGGGCCCGCCACTGAAGCTTTCTTT.

The gene calls are TRBV7-9 and TRBJ2-7, with no clear D. Germline CDR1 SEHNR, CDR2 FQNEAQ (reference sequence). V was trimmed by 8 bases and J by 4 bases, leaving 18 bases between them. The CDR3 contains 14 residues. The CDR3 region is CASLNEGPSYEQYF. The CDR3 DNA reads as TGTGCCAGCCTAAACGAAGGACCCTCTTACGAGCAGTACTTC.

The chain uses TRBV3-1 and TRBJ1-3, with TRBD1 matching over 7 bases. The CDR3 totals 15 residues. Per germline, CDR1 LGHDT and CDR2 YNNKEL (reference sequence). V dropped 4 bases and J dropped 4; count of bases not matched to a gene: 7. The CDR3 reads CASSPDRARGNTIYF. Here the CDR3 DNA reads TGTGCCAGCAGCCCAGACAGGGCTAGAGGAAACACCATATATTTT. The complete variable domain, with remaining parts taken from reference TRBV3-1 and TRBJ1-3, reads DTAVSQTPKYLVTQMGNDKSIKCEQNLGHDTMYWYKQDSKKFLKIMFSYNNKELIINETVPNRFSPKSPDKAHLNLHINSLELGDSAVYFCASSPDRARGNTIYFGEGSWLTVV.

The rearrangement links TRBV5-1 to TRBJ2-5; 7 positions agree with TRBD2. This CDR3 is 18 amino acids long. V gave up 4 bases and J gave up 4 bases; unmatched junction bases: 19. Germline loops: CDR1 SGHRS, CDR2 YFSETQ. The CDR3 coding sequence is TGCGCCAGCAGCCCCCGCCCCCCCGCGGGGGACGGGCGAGAGACCCAGTACTTC. This encodes CASSPRPPAGDGRETQYF. Together with reference TRBV5-1 and TRBJ2-5, the CDR3 gives the full variable domain: KAGVTQTPRYLIKTRGQQVTLSCSPISGHRSVSWYQQTPGQGLQFLFEYFSETQRNKGNFPGRFSGRQFSNSRSEMNVSTLELGDSALYLCASSPRPPAGDGRETQYFGPGTRLLVL.

The CDR3 loop reads CSVGTSRSNEQFF. In DNA, the CDR3 is TGCAGCGTTGGGACCTCCCGGTCAAATGAGCAGTTCTTC. The chain employs TRBV29-1 and TRBJ2-1; D call uncertain. Trimming took 4 bases from V and 7 from J, leaving 14 bases between them. Germline CDR1 reads SQVTM; CDR2 reads ANQGSEA. The CDR3 is made up of 13 amino acids.

This clonotype was counted between two and nine times. The J gene is TRBJ1-2, the V gene TRBV6-6; possible D gene TRBD1, 5 bases. The CDR3 is 14 residues long. CDR1 and CDR2 (germline): MNHNY, SVGAGI (reference sequence). V dropped 4 bases and J dropped 5 bases, with 14 bases sitting between them. The CDR3 region has the DNA TGTGCCAGCAGTTTTGGGACCGGTAATTATGGCTACACCTTC. Its protein product is CASSFGTGNYGYTF.

The chain uses TRBV4-3 and TRBJ2-1, with D tentatively TRBD2 (6 bases). V shed 1 base and J shed 0 bases, with 13 bases lying between them. The CDR3 totals 17 residues. Germline V gene sequence: CDR1 LGHNA, CDR2 YSLEER. The CDR3 region has the DNA TGCGCCAGCAGCCAAGTTGGGCGGGGAAGCTCCTACAATGAGCAGTTCTTC. Its translation: CASSQVGRGSSYNEQFF.

The V call is TRBV27, the J call TRBJ1-5, with D hard to call. The CDR3 covers 17 residues. V was trimmed by 5 bases and J by 11 bases, leaving 28 bases between them. The germline V gene encodes CDR1 MNHEY and CDR2 SMNVEV (reference sequence). For the CDR3, the DNA is TGTGCCAGCAGTCCTTACGGTACCGACAAGGCGGGAGGGACCCAGCATTTT. Translation gives CASSPYGTDKAGGTQHF.